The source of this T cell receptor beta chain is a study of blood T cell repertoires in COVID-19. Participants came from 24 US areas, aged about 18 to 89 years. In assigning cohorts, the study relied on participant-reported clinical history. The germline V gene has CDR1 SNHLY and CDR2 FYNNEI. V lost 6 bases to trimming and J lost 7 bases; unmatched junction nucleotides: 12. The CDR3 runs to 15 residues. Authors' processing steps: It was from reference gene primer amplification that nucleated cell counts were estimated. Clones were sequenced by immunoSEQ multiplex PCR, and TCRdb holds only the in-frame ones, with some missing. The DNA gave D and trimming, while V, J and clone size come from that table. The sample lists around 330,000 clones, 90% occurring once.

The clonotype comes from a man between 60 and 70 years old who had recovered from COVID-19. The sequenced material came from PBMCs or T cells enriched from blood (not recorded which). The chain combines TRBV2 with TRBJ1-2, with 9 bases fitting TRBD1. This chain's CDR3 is CASRAPGQGSFGYTF. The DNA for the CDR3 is TGTGCCAGCAGGGCTCCGGGACAGGGATCTTTTGGCTACACCTTC. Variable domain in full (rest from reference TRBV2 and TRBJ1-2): EPEVTQTPSHQVTQMGQEVILRCVPISNHLYFYWYRQILGQKVEFLVSFYNNEISEKSEIFDDQFSVERPDGSNFTLKIRSTKLEDSAMYFCASRAPGQGSFGYTFGSGTRLTVV.